This passage covers 8 T cell receptor beta chains from one sample sequenced in a study of high-grade serous ovarian cancer treatment subgroups. Only in-frame clones appear in the TCRdb table, and some are missing; sequencing was by immunoSEQ multiplex PCR. The data show about 10,000 clones, around 68% seen once. Tumor samples were obtained before definitive surgery or chemotherapy. Sample: tumor tissue. The source is a human donor with high-grade serous ovarian cancer.

V gene TRBV4-3 combines with J gene TRBJ2-3; TRBD2 aligns across 8 bases. Germline CDR1 is LGHNA and CDR2 is YSLEER. Trimming removed 0 bases from V and 6 bases from J; junction bases left unmatched: 8. The CDR3 runs to 16 residues. CDR3 residues: CASSQETSGGMDTQYF. CDR3 sequence (DNA): TGCGCCAGCAGCCAAGAAACTAGCGGAGGGATGGATACGCAGTATTTT.

The chain has TRBV14 and TRBJ1-6, with 9 bases that match TRBD1. This CDR3 comprises 14 residues. Germline CDR1 reads SGHDN; CDR2 reads FVKESK. With V trimmed by 3 bases and J by 7 bases, 1 base remained unmatched. In nucleotides, the CDR3 is TGTGCCAGCAGCCAGGGACAGGGAAATTCACCCCTCCACTTT. It codes for CASSQGQGNSPLHF.

The V call is TRBV7-2, the J call TRBJ2-1; no definite D call. The CDR3 runs 10 residues. Germline CDR1 reads SGHTA; CDR2 reads FQGNSA. V lost 3 bases and J lost 6, with 0 bases in between. The CDR3 loop is CASSFNEQFF. The CDR3 DNA is TGTGCCAGCAGCTTCAATGAGCAGTTCTTC.

V is TRBV28 and J is TRBJ2-5; D call uncertain. The germline V and J ends were trimmed by 2 bases and 5 bases, with 9 bases remaining between them. The CDR3 has 13 residues. Germline-derived CDR1 and CDR2 are MDHEN and SYDVKM. The CDR3 here is CASSLTVWETQYF. In DNA, the CDR3 is TGTGCCAGCAGTTTAACTGTTTGGGAGACCCAGTACTTC.

This clone was detected a few times. The same CDR3 arises from other DNA sequences in this sample as well. The chain has TRBV30 and TRBJ1-6; 7 bases fit TRBD1. Germline lookup yields CDR1 GTSNPN and CDR2 SVGIG (reference sequence). The CDR3 loop spans 13 amino acids. V was pared by 6 bases and J by 4 bases, with 3 bases of the junction left unmatched. The CDR3 loop is CACTGEYNSPLHF. CDR3 DNA sequence: TGTGCCTGTACAGGGGAGTATAATTCACCCCTCCACTTT.

The V call is TRBV5-4, the J call TRBJ1-1; D is uncertain. The germline V and J ends were trimmed by 0 bases and 6 bases, with 3 bases remaining between them. CDR1 and CDR2 from the germline V gene are SGHNT and YYREEE (reference sequence). The CDR3 totals 11 residues. The CDR3 protein is CASSLEAEAFF. The CDR3, as DNA: TGTGCCAGCAGCTTGGAGGCTGAAGCTTTCTTT.

The chain combines TRBV18 with TRBJ2-7; unclear D gene. Germline values: CDR1 KGHSH, CDR2 LQKENI. Trimming left V 6 bases short and J 2 bases short, with 8 bases between. The CDR3 has 12 amino acids. CDR3 nucleotide sequence: TGTGCCAGCTCCCCGAGGCCCTACGAGCAGTACTTC. This encodes CASSPRPYEQYF.

By frequency in the sample, this clone is medium-sized (0.01 to 0.1%). The CDR3 DNA reads TGTGCCAGCAGCGAATCCCGGGACAGGGGGCGCACAGATACGCAGTATTTT. It translates to CASSESRDRGRTDTQYF. The V call is TRBV9, the J call TRBJ2-3, with TRBD1 identical over 12 bases. Losses at the gene ends were 3 bases for V and 1 base for J; bases not matched to a gene: 6. This CDR3 spans 17 amino acids. Germline loops: CDR1 SGDLS, CDR2 YYNGEE.